The T cell receptor (beta chain) under discussion was sequenced for a study of cytomegalovirus exposure and HLA in healthy donors. Study information: Inside one of the first data releases sat 80 million to 95 million unique TCRs taken from HLA-typed donors.

Use of 60 Vbeta and 13 Jbeta primers characterized the PCR. Clones were read by immunoSEQ multiplex PCR, and TCRdb kept only the in-frame ones, dropping some. The sample yields about 130,000 clones, under 80% seen once. Sequenced input: PBMCs. This clonotype was sampled from a man between 18 and 35 years old in good health and CMV-seropositive.

The CDR3 protein is CASSPGGNNSPLHF. CDR3 in DNA: TGTGCCAGCAGCCCAGGGGGCAATAATTCACCCCTCCACTTT. V usage is TRBV28 and J usage is TRBJ1-6; 8 bases map to TRBD1. CDR1 and CDR2 (germline): MDHEN, SYDVKM. This CDR3 has 14 amino acids. V gave up 6 bases and J gave up 5 bases; unmatched junction bases: 3.